A selection of T cell receptor beta chains follows, all from one sample in a study of T cells in Graves' hyperthyroidism and ophthalmopathy. TCRdb fed the multiplex PCR reads into MiXCR, producing one record per CDR3 protein. In the table there are about 600,000 distinct CDR3 sequences, approximately 15% of which are singletons. Sequencing was carried out using blood. The receptors here all came from a woman in her fifties or sixties with Graves' ophthalmopathy. Both conserved end residues are part of each CDR3. A D gene is named only where the DNA matches it firmly. Expanded clones get a size class; other rows say once, few or many, or leave the size out.

j_gene	d_gene	v_gene	abundance	CDR3nt	CDR3aa
TRBJ2-2	-	TRBV7-9	-	TGTGCCAGCAGCTTAGCCGGGTCCTCCTACGACACCGGGGAGCTGTTTTTT	CASSLAGSSYDTGELFF
TRBJ2-1	-	TRBV9	-	TGTGCCAGCAGCGACCGACCGGGGAATGAGCAGTTCTTC	CASSDRPGNEQFF
TRBJ2-1	TRBD2	TRBV20-1	few	TGCAGTGCTAGATCTAGCGGGACCTACAATGAGCAGTTCTTC	CSARSSGTYNEQFF
TRBJ2-5	-	TRBV18	many	TGTGCCAGCTCACCTGATCAAGAGACCCAGTACTTC	CASSPDQETQYF
TRBJ1-4	TRBD1	TRBV2	few	TGTGCCAGCAGTGAAGCGGGGACAGGGAATGAAAAACTGTTTTTT	CASSEAGTGNEKLFF
TRBJ2-2	TRBD2	TRBV20-1	few	TGCAGTGCTTTCTTAGCGGGAGGAGGCACCGGGGAGCTGTTTTTT	CSAFLAGGGTGELFF
TRBJ1-3	-	TRBV7-9	once	TGTGCCAGCAGCCCCCGAATTGGAAACACCATATATTTT	CASSPRIGNTIYF
TRBJ1-2	-	TRBV20-1	many	TGCAGTGCTCGCGCACAGGGCGCTAACTATGGCTACACCTTC	CSARAQGANYGYTF
TRBJ2-3	TRBD1	TRBV27	many	TGTGCCAGCAGTCTACTAGGACAGGTTGGGACAGATACGCAGTATTTT	CASSLLGQVGTDTQYF
TRBJ2-3	-	TRBV20-1	-	TGCAGTGCTGCGAAGTGGGACTCCAACACAGATACGCAGTATTTT	CSAAKWDSNTDTQYF
TRBJ2-7	-	TRBV18	many	TGTGCCAGCTCACTAGAGCGGACCTACGAGCAGTACTTC	CASSLERTYEQYF
TRBJ1-1	-	TRBV20-1	many	TGCAGTGCTAGAGGGACACGCCGGGGGACTGAAGCTTTCTTT	CSARGTRRGTEAFF
TRBJ2-1	TRBD2	TRBV11-2	many	TGTGCCAGCAGCATAAGACTTGGGAGGGCCCTGTACAATGAGCAGTTCTTC	CASSIRLGRALYNEQFF
TRBJ1-5	-	TRBV27	many	TGTGCCAGACAGGAGGGTTTACATGAATTTCAAAATCAGCCCCAGCATTTT	CARQEGLHEFQNQPQHF
TRBJ2-3	TRBD2	TRBV27	many	TGTGCCAGCAGTTCGACCAGACTAGCGGGAACAGATACGCAGTATTTT	CASSSTRLAGTDTQYF
TRBJ2-1	TRBD1	TRBV24-1	many	TGTGCCACCAGCGCCGGGACAGAGACCTACAATGAGCAGTTCTTC	CATSAGTETYNEQFF
TRBJ2-3	TRBD1	TRBV5-1	-	TGCGCCAGCAGCTCTAGCCCGACAGGGGTAATTGATACGCAGTATTTT	CASSSSPTGVIDTQYF
TRBJ2-3	-	TRBV30	many	TGTGCCTCGATCACAGATACGCAGTATTTT	CASITDTQYF
TRBJ2-7	-	TRBV27	many	TGTGCCAGCAGCTATTATCAACAGGGCACCTACGAGCAGTACTTC	CASSYYQQGTYEQYF
TRBJ2-7	-	TRBV7-9	many	TGTGCCAGCAGCTGGGGAAGCGCGAGGGAGCAGTACTTC	CASSWGSAREQYF
TRBJ1-5	-	TRBV28	many	TGTGCCAGCAGTTTCATCGGCAATCAGCCCCAGCATTTT	CASSFIGNQPQHF
TRBJ2-1	TRBD2	TRBV29-1	-	TGCAGCGTTCAGCGGGAGGTGAATGGTTGGGAGTTCTTC	CSVQREVNGWEFF
TRBJ2-1	-	TRBV15	-	TGTGCCACCAGCGGGGGCGAGGGGCAGAAAACCTACAATGAGCAGTTCTTC	CATSGGEGQKTYNEQFF
TRBJ2-1	-	TRBV27	many	TGTGCCAGCAGCCCCTTTTCTACCTTCAGGCGTGAGCAGTTCTTC	CASSPFSTFRREQFF
TRBJ2-3	-	TRBV5-4	-	TGTGCCAGCAGCCCGGACCTCCACACAGATACGCAGTATTTT	CASSPDLHTDTQYF
TRBJ1-2	-	TRBV6-2/TRBV6-3	many	TGTGCCAGCAGTTACCCGGGGGCTCGAAGCTATGGCTACACCTTC	CASSYPGARSYGYTF
TRBJ1-5	-	TRBV28	many	TGTGCCAGTGGGCGGACAGATTATCAGCCCCAGCATTTT	CASGRTDYQPQHF
TRBJ2-1	TRBD2	TRBV6-2/TRBV6-3	many	TGTGCCAGCAGTTCGGCTAGCGGGATTTACAATGAGCAGTTCTTC	CASSSASGIYNEQFF
TRBJ2-3	-	TRBV5-1	many	TGCGCCAGCAGCTTGGTCCTAGCGAAGACAGATACGCAGTATTTT	CASSLVLAKTDTQYF
TRBJ1-4	-	TRBV5-8	many	TGTGCCAGCAGCTTGCTCCCTCGGGGTGAAAAACTGTTTTTT	CASSLLPRGEKLFF
TRBJ2-1	TRBD1	TRBV3-1	few	TGTGCCAGCAGCACAGACAGGGCCCCCTACAATGAGCAGTTCTTC	CASSTDRAPYNEQFF
TRBJ2-3	-	TRBV18	many	TGTGCCAGCTCACCACTCGGGCTAGCGAGAAGCACAGATACGCAGTATTTT	CASSPLGLARSTDTQYF
TRBJ2-5	TRBD2	TRBV20-1	many	TGCAGTGCTAGAGTAGGCAGCGGGAGGGAGACCCAGTACTTC	CSARVGSGRETQYF
TRBJ2-3	TRBD1	TRBV6-1	-	TGTGCCAGCAGTGTTGGACAGGGTGTGGCAGATACGCAGTATTTT	CASSVGQGVADTQYF
TRBJ2-1	TRBD2	TRBV12-3/TRBV12-4	many	TGTGCCAGCAGTACTAGCGGATTCTACAATGAGCAGTTCTTC	CASSTSGFYNEQFF
TRBJ2-3	-	TRBV12-3/TRBV12-4	many	TGTGCCAGCAGTTCCCCCAGGGCGGCAGGGAGCAGAGATACGCAGTATTTT	CASSSPRAAGSRDTQYF
TRBJ2-3	-	TRBV29-1	-	TGCAGCGACCTGACTAACACAGATACGCAGTATTTT	CSDLTNTDTQYF
TRBJ2-7	TRBD2	TRBV20-1	many	TGCAGTGCTAGAAGGGGCGGGAGCGTCAACGAGCAGTACTTC	CSARRGGSVNEQYF
TRBJ1-2	-	TRBV19	-	TGTGCCAGTAGTCCCTGGGCCTTTGGTACGAACTATGGCTACACCTTC	CASSPWAFGTNYGYTF
TRBJ1-5	-	TRBV28	few	TGTGCCAGCAGAAAAGGGGTTAGTGGCAATCAGCCCCAGCATTTT	CASRKGVSGNQPQHF
TRBJ1-1	-	TRBV20-1	-	TGCAGTGCTAGCGACAGGCCGAACACTGAAGCTTTCTTT	CSASDRPNTEAFF
TRBJ2-2	TRBD1	TRBV9	-	TGTGCCAGCAGCTCCGGGACAGGGTGGACCGGGGAGCTGTTTTTT	CASSSGTGWTGELFF
TRBJ1-2	-	TRBV10-3	few	TGTGCCTCCTCGATGGACAGTCGGGGCTACACCTTC	CASSMDSRGYTF
TRBJ2-1	-	TRBV18	many	TGTGCCAGCTCACCATCCCTAGGGGCGGGATACAATGAGCAGTTCTTC	CASSPSLGAGYNEQFF
TRBJ1-2	-	TRBV13	-	TGTGCCAGCAGCTCACCGACAGGTCCCTACACCTTC	CASSSPTGPYTF
TRBJ2-3	-	TRBV30	many	TGTGCCTGGACAGCCGTAACAGATACGCAGTATTTT	CAWTAVTDTQYF
TRBJ2-7	-	TRBV6-1	-	TGTGCCAGCAGTAAAAAACGGGGACCCTACGAGCAGTACTTC	CASSKKRGPYEQYF
TRBJ2-7	TRBD2	TRBV20-1	-	TGCAGTGCTAGATTAGCGGGAGGGCCTTCTTACTACTACGAGCAGTACTTC	CSARLAGGPSYYYEQYF
TRBJ1-1	-	TRBV7-9	many	TGTGCCAGCAGCCTGAACGAGGGCTCTGAAGCTTTCTTT	CASSLNEGSEAFF
TRBJ2-1	-	TRBV7-9	many	TGTGCCAGCAGCAGAGACATCGATGAGCAGTTCTTC	CASSRDIDEQFF
TRBJ2-3	TRBD2	TRBV9	many	TGTGCCAGCAGCCAAGGTTGGACTAGCGGTGAAGATACGCAGTATTTT	CASSQGWTSGEDTQYF
TRBJ1-2	-	TRBV7-9	-	TGTGCCAGCAGGGACGTAACCTTCTTTAACTATGGCTACACCTTC	CASRDVTFFNYGYTF
TRBJ1-1	-	TRBV14	-	TGTGCCAGCAGTCGAATTCTGAACACTGAAGCTTTCTTT	CASSRILNTEAFF
TRBJ1-1	-	TRBV13	many	TGTGCCAGCAGCTTAGGGCTGGGGGACACTGAAGCTTTCTTT	CASSLGLGDTEAFF
TRBJ2-6	-	TRBV19	-	TGTGCCAGTAGTACTTACGACAACTCTGGGGCCAACGTCCTGACTTTC	CASSTYDNSGANVLTF